The source of this T cell receptor beta chain is a study of shared clonotypes between healthy human individuals. Germline V gene lookup returns CDR1 SGHNT and CDR2 YYREEE (reference sequence). V lost 1 base to trimming and J lost 8 bases, with 12 bases between them. The CDR3 runs 14 residues. Some 32,000 T cell genomes, or approximately 190 ng DNA, went into the sorted-subset replicate PCRs. TCRdb keeps only in-frame clones here, not all; method: immunoSEQ multiplex PCR. The sample has roughly 2,300,000 clones, 80% to 95% seen once. Study donors comprised healthy, HIV-negative adults devoid of recent acute infection or vaccination. The investigators split CD4+ cells into a CD45RA+ naive subset and a CD45RA-negative memory subset.

The rearrangement joins TRBV5-4 to TRBJ1-4; D remains unclear. The sequenced sample was naive CD4+ T cells from PBMCs. This sample's subset: CD45RA+ positively selected. The TCR sequence derives from a young man in good health. Some clones in this sample may be carry-over from other donors' samples. The CDR3 DNA is TGTGCCAGCAGCTTGAAAAAGGGATCAGAAAAACTGTTTTTT. Protein: CASSLKKGSEKLFF.